The 3 T cell receptor beta chains below come from one sample, sequenced in a study of PD-1 blockade in classical Hodgkin lymphoma. Assay: immunoSEQ multiplex PCR; the TCRdb copy retains only in-frame clones and omits some. This table holds about 36,000 clones, 60% to 80% found once. All trial patients relapsed after autologous stem cell transplantation. Source: peripheral blood mononuclear cells (PBMCs), taken before the second cycle of nivolumab. Every receptor here comes from a human donor with classical Hodgkin lymphoma.

The V call is TRBV4-2, the J call TRBJ2-3, with D perhaps matching TRBD2 (6 bases). Looked up from germline, CDR1 is LGHNA and CDR2 is YNFKEQ. CDR3 length: 17 residues. Trimming pared 4 bases from V and 5 bases from J, leaving 22 bases between. The CDR3 is CASSPSGDGAPGDTQYF. CDR3 DNA: TGTGCCAGCAGCCCCTCGGGGGATGGGGCCCCTGGAGATACGCAGTATTTT.

V is TRBV5-4 and J is TRBJ1-4; 10 nucleotides align to TRBD1. V trimming: 0 bases; J trimming: 8 bases; junction bases outside the gene matches: 1. Germline V gene data show CDR1 as SGHNT and CDR2 as YYREEE (reference sequence). This CDR3 region has 14 residues. CDR3 region: CASSLGDRGEKLFF. The CDR3 coding sequence is TGTGCCAGCAGCTTGGGGGACAGGGGCGAAAAACTGTTTTTT.

The V and J genes are TRBV10-3 and TRBJ2-2; TRBD1 matches at 7 bases. CDR3 size: 13 residues. CDR1 is ENHRY and CDR2 is SYGVKD in the germline V gene. With V trimmed by 9 bases and J by 8 bases, 9 bases remained unmatched. The CDR3 here is CAITGQPRGELFF. The CDR3, as DNA: TGTGCCATTACGGGACAGCCTAGGGGGGAGCTGTTTTTT.